This T cell receptor (beta chain) is from a study of response to subunit inactivated influenza vaccine. Remarks on this clonotype: The antigen is undetermined.

MiXCR, run by TCRdb on the RT-PCR reads, gives a single entry per CDR3 protein. The sample includes hundreds of thousands of distinct CDR3 sequences, approximately 7.6% seen only once; the top ten take 10% to 15%. Study findings and constraints: Seasonal influenza vaccination, on each occasion, was suggested by the authors to recruit few new T cells.

Germline V gene sequence: CDR1 MNHEY, CDR2 SMNVEV (reference sequence). CDR3 length: 13 amino acids. The V end lost 3 bases, the J end lost 5 bases, and 8 bases lay between the germline ends. The receptor was derived from a man aged 45 to 70 who received an inactivated influenza vaccine. The chain carries TRBV27 and TRBJ2-1; D not resolved. The input for sequencing was PBMCs from blood, taken around 25 months after vaccination. CDR3 bases: TGTGCCAGCAGTTTTCGCCACCACAATGAGCAGTTCTTC. Amino acids: CASSFRHHNEQFF.